These T cell receptor beta chains were read from a single sample in a study of cytomegalovirus exposure and HLA in healthy donors. Method: immunoSEQ multiplex PCR; TCRdb's copy keeps in-frame clones and lacks some. The sample shows about 180,000 clones, 77% of them seen only once. The sequencing input was PBMCs. These TCRs come from a woman aged 55-69 years in good health and CMV-seropositive. The CDR3 runs from the conserved cysteine through the conserved F or W. Fields, in order: J gene, clone size, V gene, D gene, CDR3 DNA, CDR3 protein. The D gene is left open where the match is weak. Not all rows give a size; the values are once, few, many and, for expanded clones, a class.

TRBJ2-1 | . | TRBV15 | TRBD1 | TGTGCCACCAGCACCCAGGGGGAGAAGCAGTTCTTC | CATSTQGEKQFF
TRBJ1-2 | once | TRBV6-6 | . | TGTGCCAGCAGTTACGGCCTCTTTCAGGGCTACACCTTC | CASSYGLFQGYTF
TRBJ2-3 | . | TRBV28 | TRBD1 | TGTGCCAGCAATCCTTTCCGGGACAGGGGGCGCGCAGATACGCAGTATTTT | CASNPFRDRGRADTQYF
TRBJ1-4 | once | TRBV7-2 | . | TGTGCCAGCAGCTCGTATAATGAAAAACTGTTTTTT | CASSSYNEKLFF
TRBJ2-5 | . | TRBV2 | TRBD1 | TGTGCCAGCAGCGTACAGGGGTCGTTGGAGACCCAGTACTTC | CASSVQGSLETQYF
TRBJ2-3 | . | TRBV5-6 | TRBD2 | TGTGCCAGCAGCTACCTGCGGGGGGGATTCACAGATACGCAGTATTTT | CASSYLRGGFTDTQYF
TRBJ2-3 | . | TRBV28 | TRBD2 | TGTGCCAGCAGTACTAGCGGGGGGTCCAATACGCAGTATTTT | CASSTSGGSNTQYF
TRBJ1-5 | . | TRBV27 | TRBD1 | TGTGCCAGCAGTCTCCCGGGACAGATGAGCATAACAGCTTTCTGGCCCCAGCATTTT | CASSLPGQMSITAFWPQHF
TRBJ2-3 | . | TRBV19 | . | TGTGCCAGTAGTCTCGGGGGGCTAGATACGCAGTATTTT | CASSLGGLDTQYF
TRBJ1-5 | . | TRBV7-9 | . | TGTGCCAGCAGCTACAATCGAGGACAGTGGAGCAATCAGCCCCAGCATTTT | CASSYNRGQWSNQPQHF
TRBJ2-1 | . | TRBV7-2 | . | TGTGCCAGCAGCCTCGGTGATGAGCAGTTCTTC | CASSLGDEQFF
TRBJ2-5 | . | TRBV5-1 | TRBD1 | TGCGCCAGCAGCTTGGGGGACAGGGTGGGTGAAGAGACCCAGTACTTC | CASSLGDRVGEETQYF
TRBJ2-7 | few | TRBV5-1 | . | TGCGCCAGCAGCTCGCCGTACGAGCAGTACTTC | CASSSPYEQYF
TRBJ1-1 | . | TRBV5-1 | TRBD1 | TGCGCCAGCAGCTGGCAGGGGGTTGACACTGAAGCTTTCTTT | CASSWQGVDTEAFF
TRBJ1-4 | . | TRBV2 | TRBD1 | TGTGCCAGCAGGACAGGGGAAGTACCTAATGAAAAACTGTTTTTT | CASRTGEVPNEKLFF
TRBJ2-4 | few | TRBV29-1 | . | TGCAGCGTTGCGGACAGTGCGCAAAACAGTCAGTACTTC | CSVADSAQNSQYF
TRBJ1-4 | . | TRBV11-2 | . | TGTGCCTCGAACAGGTTAAATAGTGAAAAACTGTTTTTT | CASNRLNSEKLFF
TRBJ1-4 | once | TRBV9 | . | TGTGCCAGCAGCGCCTGGGGGACAAATGAAAAACTGTTTTTT | CASSAWGTNEKLFF
TRBJ2-2 | once | TRBV19 | . | TGTGCCAGTACCGCTGAGTTCGCCGGGGAGCTGTTTTTT | CASTAEFAGELFF
TRBJ1-3 | . | TRBV6-1 | TRBD1 | TGTGCCAGCAGTGGACAGGGGGCAGTCTCTGGAAACACCATATATTTT | CASSGQGAVSGNTIYF
TRBJ2-1 | . | TRBV2 | TRBD2 | TGTGCCAGCAGTTTTAGCGGGAGTACCTACAATGAGCAGTTCTTC | CASSFSGSTYNEQFF
TRBJ2-7 | . | TRBV5-1 | . | TGCGCCAGCAGCTTGGTGTTGGGGCTGACCTACGAGCAGTACTTC | CASSLVLGLTYEQYF
TRBJ2-2 | . | TRBV5-1 | . | TGCGCCAGCAGCTTTCAGGGATTCGGCGGGGAGCTGTTTTTT | CASSFQGFGGELFF
TRBJ2-5 | . | TRBV7-9 | . | TGTGCCAGCAGCTCCCCGTTGGGGCGGCAGCAAGAGACCCAGTACTTC | CASSSPLGRQQETQYF
TRBJ1-2 | once | TRBV4-1 | . | TGCGCCAGCAGCCAAATTGACTCCGGGACTCTTTATGGCTACACCTTC | CASSQIDSGTLYGYTF
TRBJ2-7 | . | TRBV6-5 | . | TGTGCCAGCAGTAATTACGGACAGTCCTCCTACGAGCAGTACTTC | CASSNYGQSSYEQYF
TRBJ2-7 | . | TRBV11-2 | . | TGTGCCAGCAGTCCCCTTCAAGGGGCGAGGTCCTACGAGCAGTACTTC | CASSPLQGARSYEQYF
TRBJ1-1 | . | TRBV6-1 | . | TGTGCCAGCAGTGAGGGGGGATCCTCCTTTGAAGCTTTCTTT | CASSEGGSSFEAFF
TRBJ2-3 | . | TRBV5-6 | . | TGTGCCAGCTTCGCACAGGGAGGGACAGATACGCAGTATTTT | CASFAQGGTDTQYF
TRBJ1-1 | . | TRBV6-4 | . | TGTGCCAGCAGTGCGACAGGGAACACTGAAGCTTTCTTT | CASSATGNTEAFF
TRBJ1-2 | few | TRBV4-1 | . | TGCGCCAGCAGCCAAGGGTCGATGGTCGGCTATGGCTACACCTTC | CASSQGSMVGYGYTF
TRBJ1-4 | . | TRBV29-1 | TRBD1 | TGCAGCGTTGCAGTGGGGACGACAGGGGCTAATGAAAAACTGTTTTTT | CSVAVGTTGANEKLFF
TRBJ2-5 | . | TRBV9 | TRBD1 | TGTGCCAGCAGCGTGACAGGGTGGGGGGAGACCCAGTACTTC | CASSVTGWGETQYF
TRBJ1-1 | . | TRBV19 | TRBD1 | TGTGCCACCCAGACGGACAGGGGGAACACTGAAGCTTTCTTT | CATQTDRGNTEAFF
TRBJ2-7 | . | TRBV28 | . | TGTGCCAGCAGTTCCGAAGGGGGCTCCTACGAGCAGTACTTC | CASSSEGGSYEQYF
TRBJ2-2 | . | TRBV4-2 | . | TGTGCCAGCAGGAATAGCGTGAACACCGGGGAGCTGTTTTTT | CASRNSVNTGELFF
TRBJ2-7 | once | TRBV2 | . | TGTGCCAGCAGTGTATTATCCTACGAGCAGTACTTC | CASSVLSYEQYF
TRBJ2-2 | . | TRBV9 | TRBD1 | TGTGCCAGCAGCGTAGGGCAGGGGGCGCCCACCGGGGAGCTGTTTTTT | CASSVGQGAPTGELFF
TRBJ2-3 | . | TRBV9 | TRBD1 | TGTGCCAGCAGCGTATCAGGGGGCTTGATACAGGATACGCAGTATTTT | CASSVSGGLIQDTQYF
TRBJ2-7 | . | TRBV5-1 | . | TGCGCCAGCAGTAGCGGCCTGACCTACGAGCAGTACTTC | CASSSGLTYEQYF
TRBJ2-3 | . | TRBV27 | TRBD2 | TGTGCCAGCCCGCTCCGGGCTAGCGGGAGGGCCTGGCCAGATACGCAGTATTTT | CASPLRASGRAWPDTQYF
TRBJ2-2 | . | TRBV9 | . | TGTGCCAGCAGCGTTCTGAGTCTGCCTAACACCGGGGAGCTGTTTTTT | CASSVLSLPNTGELFF
TRBJ1-5 | . | TRBV30 | . | TGTGCCTGGAGTGGCGGTGGGTATCAGCCCCAGCATTTT | CAWSGGGYQPQHF
TRBJ2-3 | . | TRBV5-1 | . | TGCGCCAGCAGTTTTGGACAGCGCACAGATACGCAGTATTTT | CASSFGQRTDTQYF
TRBJ2-1 | few | TRBV19 | . | TGTGCCAGTGAACAGGCCTCCCGGGGGACTGAGCAGTTCTTC | CASEQASRGTEQFF
TRBJ1-4 | . | TRBV5-6 | . | TGTGCCAGCAGCTTGGCGGGGGCAACTAATGAAAAACTGTTTTTT | CASSLAGATNEKLFF
TRBJ2-7 | . | TRBV7-9 | . | TGTGCCAGCACCCAAAGGGGCGAGCAGTACTTC | CASTQRGEQYF
TRBJ1-1 | . | TRBV25-1 | TRBD1 | TGTGCCAGCAGTCCAACCCTAGGTACAGGGGAGACTGAAGCTTTCTTT | CASSPTLGTGETEAFF
TRBJ1-3 | . | TRBV30 | . | TGTGCCTGGAGTGTAGGGGGAGATGGAAACACCATATATTTT | CAWSVGGDGNTIYF
TRBJ2-6 | . | TRBV6-5 | . | TGTGCCAGCAGTAAAGGACAATCTGGGGCCAACGTCCTGACTTTC | CASSKGQSGANVLTF
TRBJ1-1 | . | TRBV28 | . | TGTGCCAGCACAAGAGGGACGGGGGGACGGGGGACTGAAGCTTTCTTT | CASTRGTGGRGTEAFF
TRBJ1-3 | few | TRBV9 | . | TGTGCCAGCAGCACTCATTCTGGAAACACCATATATTTT | CASSTHSGNTIYF
TRBJ1-4 | once | TRBV18 | TRBD1 | TGTGCCAGCTCACCATCAGGGGACAGGGCCGGGGCTGAAAAACTGTTTTTT | CASSPSGDRAGAEKLFF
TRBJ2-7 | . | TRBV7-3 | TRBD1 | TGTGCCAGCAGCCCGGCACGGGACAGCTACGAGCAGTACTTC | CASSPARDSYEQYF
TRBJ1-6 | . | TRBV6-1 | . | TGTGCCAGCAGTGAAGTTTGGGGAAGGGGAATCAATAATTCACCCCTCCACTTT | CASSEVWGRGINNSPLHF
TRBJ2-2 | . | TRBV7-2 | . | TGTGCCAGCAGCTTATTTAGGAACACCGGGGAGCTGTTTTTT | CASSLFRNTGELFF
TRBJ2-1 | . | TRBV5-1 | TRBD2 | TGCGCCAGCAGCTCGACGTCTAGCGGGAGTGAACATGAGCAGTTCTTC | CASSSTSSGSEHEQFF
TRBJ2-3 | . | TRBV5-1 | TRBD2 | TGCGCCAGCAGCTTCAGCGGGGCGAGCACAGATACGCAGTATTTT | CASSFSGASTDTQYF
TRBJ1-1 | . | TRBV7-3 | . | TGTGCCAGCAGCTTGAGGGCGGACACTGAAGCTTTCTTT | CASSLRADTEAFF
TRBJ2-1 | . | TRBV13 | TRBD1 | TGTGCCAGCAGCTTAGAAGACAGGGGGTTCTACAATGAGCAGTTCTTC | CASSLEDRGFYNEQFF